Shown below are 16 T cell receptor beta chains from a single sample sequenced in a study of blood T cells in healthy people across ages. For the second PCR, which ran for about 7 to 11 cycles, a sample-barcoded 5' primer and a J-beta primer mix were used. TCRdb reprocessed the 5' RACE reads via MiXCR and lists one record per CDR3 protein. The sample lists 1.5 million to 2 million distinct CDR3 sequences, roughly 30% seen once, with more than 6% in the top ten. Input material: blood. The receptors originated from a woman aged 25 to 39 in good health.

With regard to this clonotype: A junction boundary mismatches the germline segment, possibly from a read error. This chain uses TRBV7-2 with TRBJ2-1; a possible D gene is TRBD2 (6 bases). This CDR3 is 16 amino acids long. Germline V lookup: CDR1 SGHTA, CDR2 FQGNSA. CDR3 sequence (DNA): TGTGCCAGCAGCCGCGGGGCAGACTTCTCCCACAATGAGCAGTTCTTC. Protein: CASSRGADFSHNEQFF.

The CDR3 reads CASSYTSDIRDEQFF. CDR3 DNA: TGTGCCAGCAGCTATACTAGCGACATTCGCGATGAGCAGTTCTTC. This rearrangement joins TRBV13 to TRBJ2-1, with 7 nucleotides matching TRBD2. With V trimmed by 4 bases and J by 8 bases, 11 bases remained unmatched. Per germline, CDR1 PRHDT and CDR2 FYEKMQ (reference sequence). The CDR3 is 15 residues long. Supplemented by reference TRBV13 and TRBJ2-1, the full variable domain reads AAGVIQSPRHLIKEKRETATLKCYPIPRHDTVYWYQQGPGQDPQFLISFYEKMQSDKGSIPDRFSAQQFSDYHSELNMSSLELGDSALYFCASSYTSDIRDEQFFGPGTRLTVL.

The table lists this clonotype with a few counts. The J gene is TRBJ2-3, the V gene TRBV30; D not certain. The CDR3 runs to 15 residues. CDR1 is GTSNPN, CDR2 SVGIG, per germline (reference sequence). The V end lost 4 bases, the J end lost 2 bases, and 16 bases lay between the germline ends. The CDR3 region has the DNA TGTGCCTGGACCGAACCCCCAGCATACACAGATACGCAGTATTTT. Its protein is CAWTEPPAYTDTQYF.

The table lists this clonotype with many counts. The J gene is TRBJ2-1, the V gene TRBV6-5; TRBD1 is a possible D gene (6 bases). Germline values: CDR1 MNHEY, CDR2 SVGAGI. CDR3 size: 15 residues. V lost 7 bases, J lost 6 bases, and 19 bases lay in between. The CDR3: CASNTQGRGRNEQFF. The CDR3 nucleotides read TGTGCCAGCAACACTCAGGGGAGAGGTCGCAATGAGCAGTTCTTC.

This clonotype occurred a few times. V gene TRBV12-3 or TRBV12-4 combines with J gene TRBJ1-1, with TRBD1 matching over 9 bases. This CDR3 spans 14 amino acids. The V gene end was trimmed by 7 bases and the J gene end by 7 bases; junction bases not matched to a gene: 10. This CDR3 is CASITDRGGSEAFF. For the CDR3, the DNA is TGTGCCAGCATCACGGACAGGGGTGGGAGTGAAGCTTTCTTT.

This clonotype was detected a few times. The chain couples TRBV6-6 to TRBJ1-5, with D hard to call. This CDR3 comprises 17 residues. Germline loops: CDR1 MNHNY, CDR2 SVGAGI (reference sequence). The V end was cut by 0 bases, the J end by 1 base, with 13 bases between. CDR3 bases: TGTGCCAGCAGTTACTCGAGACAACCATCGAGCAATCAGCCCCAGCATTTT. Protein product: CASSYSRQPSSNQPQHF.

CDR3 coding DNA: TGTGCTAGTGGTTTTGTACCTAGTTTCTACAATGAGCAGTTCTTC. It specifies CASGFVPSFYNEQFF. The chain combines TRBV12-5 with TRBJ2-1; D is undetermined. The V end lost 3 bases, the J end lost 3 bases, and 12 bases lay between the germline ends. Germline CDR1 reads LGHNT; CDR2 reads FRNRAP. The CDR3 has 15 amino acids.

V and J are TRBV29-1 and TRBJ2-1; possibly TRBD1 or TRBD2 for D (6 bases each). Germline CDR1 and CDR2: SQVTM and ANQGSEA. CDR3 length: 17 residues. V lost 1 base, J lost 8 bases, and 24 bases lay in between. CDR3 bases: TGCAGCGTTGAAGTCTCCCGGGGGCGAGGGGCATACGATGAGCAGTTCTTC. Amino acids: CSVEVSRGRGAYDEQFF.

The chain joins TRBV6-1 to TRBJ2-3; maybe TRBD2 (7 bases). The CDR3 is 13 amino acids. Between the trimmed V and J ends, which lost 5 bases and 6 bases, there was a span of 12 bases. The V gene's germline CDR1 is MNHNS and CDR2 SASEGT. In DNA, the CDR3 is TGTGCCAGCAGTACGGGGGGCAGGGATACGCAGTATTTT. Translating gives CASSTGGRDTQYF.

The V gene is TRBV11-2, the J gene TRBJ2-2, with D uncertain. The V gene lost 1 base and the J gene lost 5 bases, with 14 bases spanning the gap. The CDR3 has 16 residues. The germline V gene has CDR1 SGHAT and CDR2 FQNNGV. CDR3 in amino acids: CASSLGQISVTGELFF. The CDR3 nucleotides read TGTGCCAGCAGCTTAGGCCAGATCTCGGTAACCGGGGAGCTGTTTTTT.

There are a few counts of this clonotype. The V call is TRBV6-6, the J call TRBJ1-5; D is ambiguous. Germline CDR1 reads MNHNY; CDR2 reads SVGAGI (reference sequence). The CDR3 runs to 14 residues. Trimming took 7 bases from V and 5 from J, leaving 15 bases between them. The CDR3 DNA is TGTGCCAGCACCGGTCGGGTAGTGGATCAGCCCCAGCATTTT. Its protein product is CASTGRVVDQPQHF.

This clonotype was seen only a few times. The chain combines TRBV7-2 with TRBJ2-2; D remains unclear. The V gene's germline CDR1 is SGHTA and CDR2 FQGNSA. V was shortened by 3 bases and J by 5 bases, with 13 bases between the two germline ends. The CDR3 loop spans 15 amino acids. The CDR3 sequence: CASSLESVGTGELFF. The CDR3 nucleotides are TGTGCCAGCAGCTTGGAATCGGTAGGAACCGGGGAGCTGTTTTTT.

J is TRBJ1-2 and V is TRBV20-1; a possible D gene is TRBD1 (5 bases). Deletions cut 3 bases from V and 8 bases from J, with 16 bases between. Germline CDR1 DFQATT, CDR2 SNEGSKA (reference sequence). The CDR3 is made up of 13 amino acids. The DNA for the CDR3 is TGCAGTGCTAGGGGGGGAGCGAGGACCGGCTACACCTTC. Encoded protein: CSARGGARTGYTF.

The chain recombines TRBV5-6 with TRBJ1-5; TRBD1 agrees at 10 bases. V shed 1 base and J 4 bases; nucleotides not matched to a gene: 5. The germline V gene has CDR1 SGHDT and CDR2 YYEEEE. This CDR3 comprises 16 residues. The CDR3 sequence: CASSLLTGQGNQPQHF. The CDR3, as DNA: TGTGCCAGCAGCTTGTTGACGGGACAGGGGAATCAGCCCCAGCATTTT.

The chain uses TRBV5-6 and TRBJ1-2, with D uncertain. CDR3 length equals 15 residues. CDR1 is SGHDT, CDR2 YYEEEE, per germline. The ends were cut back, 1 base at V and 4 bases at J, with 14 bases in the middle. The CDR3 protein is CASSLIRNEGYGYTF. CDR3 sequence (DNA): TGTGCCAGCAGCTTGATTCGGAATGAGGGCTATGGCTACACCTTC.

This CDR3 reads CASSTDGSSYEQYF. The CDR3 nucleotides read TGCGCCAGCAGCACGGACGGGAGCTCCTACGAGCAGTACTTC. This chain links TRBV5-1 with TRBJ2-7; D might be TRBD2 (6 bases). The CDR3 extends over 14 amino acids. Trimming shortened V by 4 bases and J by 0 bases, and 11 bases separated the two germline ends. Germline V gene lookup returns CDR1 SGHRS and CDR2 YFSETQ.